These T cell receptor beta chains were read from a single sample in a study of regulatory T cells in long-lasting Graves disease. One entry per CDR3 protein results from TCRdb running MiXCR on the multiplex PCR reads. The sample has about 470,000 distinct CDR3 sequences, roughly 20% seen once; the top ten hold 7.8%. This specimen consisted of peripheral blood mononuclear cells (PBMCs), obtained when the disease was refractory, from a patient treated with antithyroid drugs. These receptors were obtained from a female donor with Graves disease. CDR3s include the opening cysteine and the closing phenylalanine or tryptophan. D genes are given only for firm matches. The listing skips clone size in some rows; elsewhere it reads once, few, many or a size class.

>17|TRBD2|many|TRBV28|TRBJ2-5
CASSRRTSGRNQETQYF
TGTGCCAGCAGTCGTCGGACTAGCGGGAGAAACCAAGAGACCCAGTACTTC
>12|.|many|TRBV3-1|TRBJ2-5
CASSQGTETQYF
TGTGCCAGCAGCCAAGGGACGGAGACCCAGTACTTC
>12|.|many|TRBV20-1|TRBJ2-5
CSARQGQETQYF
TGCAGTGCTAGGCAGGGCCAAGAGACCCAGTACTTC
>15|.|.|TRBV4-1|TRBJ1-2
CASSQDVNVNYGYTF
TGCGCCAGCAGCCAAGACGTAAACGTTAACTATGGCTACACCTTC
>14|TRBD2|.|TRBV27|TRBJ2-2
CASSSGSMAGELFF
TGTGCCAGCAGTAGCGGGAGTATGGCCGGGGAGCTGTTTTTT
>13|.|many|TRBV7-2|TRBJ2-5
CASSLSLLETQYF
TGTGCCAGCAGCTTATCCCTCTTGGAGACCCAGTACTTC
>13|.|many|TRBV11-2|TRBJ2-5
CASSLQGRETQYF
TGTGCCAGCAGTTTACAGGGCAGGGAGACCCAGTACTTC
>14|.|.|TRBV9|TRBJ1-5
CASSTGNSNQPQHF
TGTGCCTCCTCTACGGGGAATAGCAATCAGCCCCAGCATTTT
>14|.|many|TRBV29-1|TRBJ2-7
CSVQKSGRTYEQYF
TGCAGCGTTCAAAAGTCGGGCCGGACCTACGAGCAGTACTTC
>19|TRBD1|many|TRBV28|TRBJ1-1
CASSLSPAWQGAVNTEAFF
TGTGCCAGCAGTTTATCCCCCGCCTGGCAGGGGGCCGTGAACACTGAAGCTTTCTTT
>15|TRBD2|few|TRBV20-1|TRBJ2-7
CSAKNPAGGPYEQYF
TGCAGTGCCAAGAACCCGGCGGGAGGGCCTTACGAGCAGTACTTC
>12|.|many|TRBV29-1|TRBJ1-1
CSVGPDRDPDFF
TGCAGCGTTGGTCCGGACCGTGACCCGGATTTCTTT
>13|TRBD1|.|TRBV14|TRBJ2-7
CASSWDRGGEQYF
TGTGCCAGCAGCTGGGACAGGGGAGGCGAGCAGTACTTC
>17|TRBD1|few|TRBV28|TRBJ2-7
CASSTTPGQGATKGQYF
TGTGCCAGCAGTACCACCCCGGGACAGGGGGCGACGAAGGGGCAGTACTTC
>15|.|.|TRBV7-9|TRBJ1-4
CAGSSDGTANEKLFF
TGTGCCGGCAGCTCCGACGGAACCGCCAATGAAAAACTGTTTTTT
>11|.|many|TRBV28|TRBJ1-1
CASKTGTEAFF
TGTGCCAGCAAGACAGGCACTGAAGCTTTCTTT
>13|TRBD1|many|TRBV12-3/TRBV12-4|TRBJ1-2
CASSWGQGMSYTF
TGTGCCAGCAGTTGGGGACAGGGTATGAGCTACACCTTC
>17|TRBD1|.|TRBV27|TRBJ2-1
CASSLQFDRGLYYEQFF
TGTGCCAGCAGTTTACAATTCGACAGGGGTCTTTACTATGAGCAGTTCTTC
>14|TRBD1|few|TRBV6-1|TRBJ1-3
CASIDMTGEHTIYF
TGTGCCAGCATTGACATGACAGGGGAACACACCATATATTTT
>15|.|.|TRBV6-2/TRBV6-3|TRBJ2-3
CASLKDGSGTDTQYF
TGTGCCAGCCTAAAGGACGGTTCGGGCACAGATACGCAGTATTTT
>14|.|many|TRBV14|TRBJ1-2
CASSQDLGYYGYTF
TGTGCCAGCAGCCAAGATTTGGGGTACTATGGCTACACCTTC
>13|.|few|TRBV19|TRBJ1-5
CASRRVEGQPQHF
TGTGCCAGTAGAAGGGTTGAGGGACAGCCCCAGCATTTT
>14|.|.|TRBV7-3|TRBJ2-1
CASSLNRLVREQFF
TGTGCCAGCAGCTTAAACCGCCTAGTCCGCGAGCAGTTCTTC
>17|TRBD1|.|TRBV20-1|TRBJ2-6
CSANFDRGGSGANVLTF
TGCAGTGCTAATTTTGACAGGGGGGGGTCTGGGGCCAACGTCCTGACTTTC
>13|.|few|TRBV30|TRBJ1-4
CAWRTGINEKLFF
TGTGCCTGGAGGACGGGTATTAATGAAAAACTGTTTTTT
>16|.|.|TRBV6-5|TRBJ1-2
CASSYSFPNPTKGYTF
TGTGCCAGCAGTTACTCGTTCCCGAACCCCACTAAGGGCTACACCTTC
>14|TRBD2|many|TRBV28|TRBJ2-3
CASSPYLAGGPQYF
TGTGCCAGCAGTCCGTACTTAGCGGGAGGACCGCAGTATTTT
>15|TRBD2|few|TRBV28|TRBJ2-5
CASSYVLADQETQYF
TGTGCCAGCAGTTACGTTCTAGCGGATCAAGAGACCCAGTACTTC
>12|.|many|TRBV20-1|TRBJ1-1
CSAPAGKPEAFF
TGCAGTGCTCCCGCAGGGAAACCTGAAGCTTTCTTT
>15|.|.|TRBV4-1|TRBJ1-5
CASSQEGQSNQPQHF
TGCGCCAGCAGCCAAGAGGGACAAAGCAATCAGCCCCAGCATTTT
>19|.|many|TRBV11-2|TRBJ1-6
CASSRLLGTGSSYNSPLHF
TGTGCCAGCAGCCGACTCCTTGGGACCGGTAGCTCCTATAATTCACCCCTCCACTTT
>14|.|few|TRBV27|TRBJ1-1
CASSPTGLASEAFF
TGTGCCAGCAGTCCAACAGGGTTGGCTTCTGAAGCTTTCTTT
>15|TRBD1|few|TRBV7-3|TRBJ1-1
CASSLTGGWITEAFF
TGTGCCAGCAGCTTAACAGGGGGCTGGATCACTGAAGCTTTCTTT
>13|.|few|TRBV7-9|TRBJ2-7
CASSAGQHYEQYF
TGTGCCAGCAGCGCCGGACAGCACTACGAGCAGTACTTC
>14|.|.|TRBV6-1|TRBJ1-5
CASSPNRRRQPQHF
TGTGCCAGCAGCCCGAACAGGAGACGGCAGCCCCAGCATTTT
>17|.|.|TRBV15|TRBJ2-5
CATSREIGTPEEETQYF
TGTGCCACCAGCAGGGAGATAGGAACACCTGAGGAGGAGACCCAGTACTTC
>14|TRBD2|few|TRBV29-1|TRBJ2-7
CSVGPSGRAGEQYF
TGCAGCGTGGGCCCTAGCGGGAGGGCCGGCGAGCAGTACTTC
>14|.|few|TRBV9|TRBJ1-1
CASSVDTKNTEAFF
TGTGCCAGCAGCGTCGACACAAAGAACACTGAAGCTTTCTTT
>14|.|many|TRBV24-1|TRBJ1-5
CATSARQFNQPQHF
TGTGCCACCAGTGCGAGACAGTTCAATCAGCCCCAGCATTTT
>14|TRBD1|.|TRBV7-9|TRBJ2-7
CASSSWTGSAEQYF
TGTGCCAGCAGCTCGTGGACAGGGTCTGCCGAGCAGTACTTC
>14|TRBD1|.|TRBV20-1|TRBJ1-4
CSANGAGGREKLFF
TGCAGTGCCAACGGGGCAGGGGGCAGGGAAAAACTGTTTTTT
>16|.|.|TRBV7-2|TRBJ1-6
CASSPPPAGAYSPLHF
TGTGCCAGCAGCCCTCCCCCCGCAGGGGCTTATTCACCCCTCCACTTT
>15|TRBD2|many|TRBV11-3|TRBJ2-2
CASSSPGGNTGELFF
TGTGCCAGCAGCTCCCCGGGAGGGAACACCGGGGAGCTGTTTTTT
>15|TRBD1|many|TRBV28|TRBJ2-5
CASSLGTGPQETQYF
TGTGCCAGCAGTTTAGGGACAGGACCCCAAGAGACCCAGTACTTC
>13|.|many|TRBV28|TRBJ1-1
CASSADGGAEAFF
TGTGCCAGCAGCGCCGATGGGGGTGCTGAAGCTTTCTTT
>13|.|.|TRBV10-3|TRBJ1-5
CAISQQGDQPQHF
TGTGCCATCAGTCAACAGGGCGATCAGCCCCAGCATTTT
>17|TRBD1|.|TRBV30|TRBJ2-5
CAWTEKGQGASEETQYF
TGTGCCTGGACCGAAAAGGGACAGGGGGCAAGTGAGGAGACCCAGTACTTC
>14|.|.|TRBV7-2|TRBJ2-7
CASSLETATYEQYF
TGTGCCAGCAGCTTAGAGACAGCCACCTACGAGCAGTACTTC
>14|.|many|TRBV25-1|TRBJ2-7
CASSVGGATYEQYF
TGTGCCAGCAGTGTGGGCGGGGCAACCTACGAGCAGTACTTC
>14|.|many|TRBV2|TRBJ2-7
CASSEVVASDEQYF
TGTGCCAGCAGTGAAGTGGTGGCCTCGGACGAGCAGTACTTC
>12|.|many|TRBV30|TRBJ1-2
CAWSKGIVGYTF
TGTGCCTGGTCTAAGGGGATTGTTGGCTACACCTTC
>12|.|many|TRBV7-9|TRBJ1-2
CASSQGGDGYTF
TGTGCCAGCAGCCAAGGAGGGGATGGCTACACCTTC
>13|.|.|TRBV28|TRBJ2-4
CASSLEGSGIRFF
TGTGCCAGCAGCTTAGAGGGGAGCGGAATACGGTTCTTC
>13|.|few|TRBV27|TRBJ1-1
CASNSTANTEAFF
TGTGCCAGCAATTCGACAGCGAACACTGAAGCTTTCTTT